A single sample is the source of the 7 T cell receptor beta chains below, sequenced in a study of T cells in Graves' hyperthyroidism and ophthalmopathy. RNA transcripts yielded amplified TCR beta CDR3 regions. HTBI primers were employed in a first-round RT-PCR of the TCR CDR3. One entry per CDR3 protein, called by TCRdb with MiXCR from the multiplex PCR reads. Of hundreds of thousands of distinct CDR3 sequences listed, 11% to 15% are singletons. Sequencing was done on a sample of blood. Receptors originate from a woman in her thirties with Graves' hyperthyroidism.

In its sample, this clonotype was seen many times. The CDR3 loop reads CASSRQGGDQPQHF. As DNA, the CDR3 is TGTGCCAGCAGTAGACAGGGAGGAGACCAGCCCCAGCATTTT. The chain has TRBV28 and TRBJ1-5; TRBD1 aligns across 7 bases. This CDR3 has 14 residues. Germline V lookup: CDR1 MDHEN, CDR2 SYDVKM. V was clipped by 5 bases and J by 7 bases; unmatched bases: 8.

This rearrangement joins TRBV4-1 to TRBJ2-3; no definite D call. The CDR3 has 15 amino acids. Trimming removed 5 bases from V and 6 bases from J, with 18 bases in between. The germline V gene encodes CDR1 MGHRA and CDR2 YSYEKL. In DNA form, the CDR3 reads TGCGCCAGCAGCTCCCGGAAGGGTACATCCGATACGCAGTATTTT. Protein product: CASSSRKGTSDTQYF.

The sample holds many counts of this clonotype. The V gene is TRBV19, the J gene TRBJ2-5; possibly TRBD2 for D (6 bases). Germline-derived CDR1 and CDR2 are LNHDA and SQIVND (reference sequence). This CDR3 contains 15 residues. V was pared by 4 bases and J by 5 bases, with 17 bases between. The CDR3 DNA follows: TGTGCCAGTAGTACCCCAACGGAGGGATGGGAGACCCAGTACTTC. Amino acid sequence: CASSTPTEGWETQYF.

This clonotype has at least ten counts. V usage is TRBV6-1 and J usage is TRBJ2-7; 8 bases fit TRBD1. From germline, CDR1 is MNHNS and CDR2 SASEGT. Trimming removed 4 bases from V and 0 bases from J; junction bases left unmatched: 5. The CDR3 spans 15 residues. The CDR3 loop reads CASSGTDRGSYEQYF. The CDR3 nucleotides are TGTGCCAGCAGTGGGACAGACAGGGGCTCCTACGAGCAGTACTTC.

The gene calls are TRBV6-8 and TRBJ2-2, with 15 bases that match TRBD2. Germline-derived CDR1 and CDR2 are MNHGY and SAAAGT. The CDR3 runs to 17 residues. V was clipped by 0 bases and J by 8 bases; unmatched bases: 4. In DNA form, the CDR3 reads TGTGCCAGCAGTTACTCGGGACTAGCGGGAGGCTTGGGGGAGCTGTTTTTT. This codes for CASSYSGLAGGLGELFF.

This clonotype was observed a handful of times. The chain carries TRBV25-1 and TRBJ2-7; possibly TRBD1 for D (6 bases). The CDR3 spans 13 residues. V was pared by 2 bases and J by 1 base, with 6 bases between. From germline, CDR1 is MGHDK and CDR2 SYGVNS. This CDR3 is CASSEGQSYEQYF. The DNA for the CDR3 is TGTGCCAGCAGTGAAGGACAGTCCTACGAGCAGTACTTC.

This clonotype has at least ten counts. The rearrangement uses TRBV7-9 and TRBJ1-1; 7 nucleotides match TRBD1. Germline lookup yields CDR1 SEHNR and CDR2 FQNEAQ (reference sequence). The CDR3 extends over 14 amino acids. The ends lost 5 bases at V and 4 bases at J; junction bases unmatched: 7. This chain's CDR3 is CASSAQQGFTEAFF. CDR3 coding DNA: TGTGCCAGCAGCGCTCAACAGGGGTTCACTGAAGCTTTCTTT. Supplemented by reference TRBV7-9 and TRBJ1-1, the full variable domain reads DTGVSQNPRHKITKRGQNVTFRCDPISEHNRLYWYRQTLGQGPEFLTYFQNEAQLEKSRLLSDRFSAERPKGSFSTLEIQRTEQGDSAMYLCASSAQQGFTEAFFGQGTRLTVV.